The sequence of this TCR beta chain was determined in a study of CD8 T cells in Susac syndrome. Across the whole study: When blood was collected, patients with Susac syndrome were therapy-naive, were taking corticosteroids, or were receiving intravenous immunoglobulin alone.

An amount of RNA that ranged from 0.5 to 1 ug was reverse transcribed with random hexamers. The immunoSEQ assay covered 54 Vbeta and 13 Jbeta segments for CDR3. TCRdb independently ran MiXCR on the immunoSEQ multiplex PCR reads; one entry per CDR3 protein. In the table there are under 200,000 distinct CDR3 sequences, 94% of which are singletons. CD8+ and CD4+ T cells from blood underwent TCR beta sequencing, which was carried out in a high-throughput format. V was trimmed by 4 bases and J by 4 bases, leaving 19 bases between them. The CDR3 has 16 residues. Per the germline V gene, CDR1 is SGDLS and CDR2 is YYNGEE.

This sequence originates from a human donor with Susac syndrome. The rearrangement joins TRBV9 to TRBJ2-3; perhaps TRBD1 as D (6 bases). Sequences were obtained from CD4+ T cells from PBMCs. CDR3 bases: TGTGCCAGCAGCCCCAGGGGCACTTCGGTAGCAGATACGCAGTATTTT. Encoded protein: CASSPRGTSVADTQYF.